This T cell receptor (beta chain) was recorded in a study of early T cells in non-severe SARS-CoV-2 infection. This clonotype was seen more than once but under ten times. Each single cDNA molecule received a unique molecular identifier. Each CDR3 protein is one row after TCRdb ran MiXCR on the 5' RACE reads. The sample lists 50,000 to 65,000 distinct CDR3 sequences, 11% seen once, with 2.5% to 3.5% in the top ten. The sequenced sample was whole blood, obtained at baseline. This TCR came from an adult who was a healthcare worker with PCR-confirmed SARS-CoV-2 infection or an uninfected control (not recorded which).

This chain's CDR3 is CASSGLLADTQYF. CDR3 bases: TGTGCCAGCAGCGGCCTACTAGCAGATACGCAGTATTTT. This sequence joins TRBV11-2 and TRBJ2-3; tentative D call: TRBD2 (5 bases). The V gene's germline CDR1 is SGHAT and CDR2 FQNNGV. The CDR3 covers 13 residues. V was cut by 5 bases and J by 4 bases, with 10 bases left in between. The entire variable domain, with the rest obtained from reference TRBV11-2 and TRBJ2-3, is as follows: EAGVAQSPRYKIIEKRQSVAFWCNPISGHATLYWYQQILGQGPKLLIQFQNNGVVDDSQLPKDRFSAERLKGVDSTLKIQPAKLEDSAVYLCASSGLLADTQYFGPGTRLTVL.